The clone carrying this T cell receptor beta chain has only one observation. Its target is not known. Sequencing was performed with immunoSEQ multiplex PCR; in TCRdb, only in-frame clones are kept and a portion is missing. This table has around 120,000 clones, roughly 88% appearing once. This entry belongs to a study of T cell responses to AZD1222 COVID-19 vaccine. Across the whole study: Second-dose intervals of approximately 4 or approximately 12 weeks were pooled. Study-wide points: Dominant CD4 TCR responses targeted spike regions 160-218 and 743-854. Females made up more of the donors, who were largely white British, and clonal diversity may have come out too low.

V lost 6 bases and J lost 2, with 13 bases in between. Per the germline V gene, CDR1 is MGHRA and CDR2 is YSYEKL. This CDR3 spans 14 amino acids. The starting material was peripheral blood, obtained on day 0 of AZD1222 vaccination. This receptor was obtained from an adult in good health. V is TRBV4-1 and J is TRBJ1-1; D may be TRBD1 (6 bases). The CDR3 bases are TGCGCCAGCAGAAGACAGGCGGCTAACACTGAAGCTTTCTTT. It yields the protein CASRRQAANTEAFF.